The text below deals with one T cell receptor (beta chain). Its antigen is still unknown. Base qualities are not at hand, and no much larger clone is one base apart. CD8 naive samples were CD45RO-negative cells positively selected for CCR7, giving a CD45RA+CCR7+ population that excluded TemRA cells. Donors were healthy HIV-negative adults with no recently reported acute infections or vaccinations. Every donor was a Caucasian adult residing in Nashville, Tennessee, USA. After blood collection by leukapheresis, PBMCs were isolated using Ficoll-Histopaque density gradient centrifugation and then cryopreserved in the vapor phase of liquid nitrogen. Analytical flow cytometry was used to check the purity and quantity of every magnetically sorted T cell population. Each sorted fraction had its genomic DNA isolated and then quantified by UV absorbance on a Nanodrop 2000c. This record belongs to a study of shared clonotypes between healthy human individuals (TCRdb year 2020). Study-wide context: The cohort comprised two women and a few men aged 18 to 49 years. To estimate repertoire size and how much clonotype sharing occurs between individuals, the study deeply sequenced the blood TCR repertoires of five healthy adults. Per donor, leukapheresis produced somewhere between about 0.94 and 9.5 billion PBMCs. To increase sequencing depth and limit assay-specific biases, TCR repertoire library preparation and sequencing were carried out by different laboratories using diverse techniques. For each donor, CD4 naive and CD4 memory were each run on three plates, CD8 naive on two plates, and CD8 memory on one plate. Broader findings and caveats from the paper: Incomplete sequencing was indicated by rarefaction of sorted-subset datasets, despite the large sequencing depth. Sampling was restricted to blood, and TCR repertoires in tissues likely differ from the TCR repertoires found in blood. About 5% of naive CD4, roughly 3.6% of naive CD8, approximately 2% of memory CD4, and roughly 0.4% of memory CD8 clonotypes were shared across four donors. The small number of donors limited the genetic and exposure-history diversity represented. Based on pairwise subsampling, the degree of clonotype sharing among donors was expected to be affected by sequencing depth. Compared with non-shared clonotypes, clonotypes shared by all four sorted-subset donors had higher generation probabilities. Naive subsets generally had larger estimated clonotype richness than memory subsets did.

TCR CDR3 regions were amplified from genomic DNA by multiplex PCR using the deep immunoSEQ assay. For each cell subset, the extracted genomic DNA was distributed evenly across all wells of several immunoSEQ 96-well plates, and each plate served as one replicate. Each replicate PCR for sorted subsets received about 220 ng genomic DNA, equal to tens of thousands of T cell genomes. Purified libraries were measured with a Qubit 3.0 fluorometer, size-checked on a Bioanalyzer 2100, and measured again with the KAPA Library Quantification kit. A separate single-read 150-cycle Illumina NextSeq 550 flow cell was used to sequence each immunoSEQ 96-well plate. As for how the authors treated the data: The immunoSEQ output contained only junctional sequences without quality scores, so filtering could not match that applied to full-length reads. To assign V/J genes and CDR3, sequences were annotated against IMGT germline references using PyIR, a Python wrapper for IgBLAST v1.9. Reads were removed for weak V/J assignments (E-value above 1e-6), missing CDR3, stop codons, out-of-frame junctions, or ambiguous translated residues. V3J clonotypes were defined by identical inferred V gene, J gene, and CDR3 amino acid sequence. The percentage overlap between two repertoires was calculated by dividing the number of shared unique clonotypes by the size of the smaller repertoire. RTK rarefaction, the Chao1 estimator, and Recon v2.1 estimates of unobserved clonotypes were used to assess repertoire richness. OLGA was used to compute generation probabilities for all TCRbeta clonotypes that the gDNA method yielded from a handful of donors. The immuneACCESS repertoire file appears here via TCRdb, limited to in-frame rearrangements. These files lack a portion of the clones; in checked studies, under half of the deficit traces to unresolved V genes, and the cause of the others is not known. V and J calls plus clone size are reproduced from that table; the DNA served to infer D and trimming. This sample has about 2 million clones in its table, and about 95% of those were observed once. Together, the top ten hold around 1% of the sample.

Taken from cysteine to phenylalanine, the CDR3 has 12 residues. Only CDR3 DNA remains: 36 bases, in frame from the first base. CDR1 and CDR2, looked up from the germline V gene, are SGDLS and YYNGEE. At the junction V is shortened by 3 bases and J by 7 bases, with 8 bases in between. The chain couples TRBV9 to TRBJ1-3, with no confidently assigned D gene. The TCR comes from a young man in good health. The sample comprised naive CD8+ T cells sorted from blood. The cell subset or site label for this specimen denotes: CD45RA+CCR7+. Read as DNA, the sequence is TGTGCCAGCAGCGGACAATTGAACACCATATATTTT. It translates as CASSGQLNTIYF.